The source of this T cell receptor (beta chain) is a study of Ad26.COV2.S vaccination and SARS-CoV-2 variants. In the study overall: A COV1001 Ad26.COV2.S trial-arm participant provided the sample.

Study results and caveats: Comparable non-spike TCR breadth was observed in vaccine and placebo recipients. Placebo recipients showed lower spike-specific TCR breadth than vaccinees.

Only in-frame clones appear in the TCRdb table, and some are missing; sequencing was by immunoSEQ multiplex PCR. This repertoire shows approximately 300,000 clones, around four fifths found once; its top ten account for 2.1%. Sample treatment: around 19 received Ad26.COV2.S at low or high dose, single or two shots; 5 received placebo; per-sample allocation not given. Sampling occurred on day 63 after the first vaccine or placebo injection. This CDR3 has 16 residues. Looked up from germline, CDR1 is SGHRS and CDR2 is YFSETQ. A remark on this clone: Its antigen is not known.

This specimen was peripheral blood, taken in a trial of Ad26.COV2.S vaccine versus placebo. This clonotype was sampled from a person aged 18-60 years who received the Ad26.COV2.S COVID-19 vaccine or a placebo. The chain couples TRBV5-1 to TRBJ2-3, with 8 bases fitting TRBD2. The CDR3, as DNA: TGCGCTTCACGCACCGGGGGGGCCACTAGCACAGATACGCAGTATTTT. It is translated as CASRTGGATSTDTQYF.